This is a list of T cell receptor beta chains from one sample in a study of cytomegalovirus exposure and HLA in healthy donors. Some clones are missing from TCRdb's copy, which holds only in-frame ones; the method was immunoSEQ multiplex PCR. The sample has around 190,000 clones, around 77% seen once. The specimen sequenced was PBMCs. The receptors were gathered from a woman younger than 45 in good health and CMV-seronegative. The CDR3 runs from the conserved cysteine through the conserved F or W. Each record gives: V gene, J gene, D gene, clone size, CDR3 DNA, CDR3 protein. D genes are given only for firm matches. A row's size may be missing; if present it is once, few, many or a size class.

>TRBV6-5|TRBJ1-2|-|-
TGTGCCAGCAGTCTTTTAACAGGGATTGGTGGCTACACCTTC
CASSLLTGIGGYTF
>TRBV4-2|TRBJ2-2|-|few
TGTGCCAGCAGCCAAGATCGAGGGTCAGGTGGTGGCACCGGGGAGCTGTTTTTT
CASSQDRGSGGGTGELFF
>TRBV7-9|TRBJ2-5|TRBD2|-
TGTGCCAGCAGCTTAGCCCTAGCGGGGGCGGAGACCCAGTACTTC
CASSLALAGAETQYF
>TRBV18|TRBJ2-1|TRBD2|-
TGTGCCAGCGCCGGACTAGCGGGGGTGTTAGATGAGCAGTTCTTC
CASAGLAGVLDEQFF
>TRBV5-4|TRBJ2-7|TRBD2|few
TGTGCCAGCAGCTTGACTAGCGGGAGAAACGAGCAGTACTTC
CASSLTSGRNEQYF
>TRBV10-3|TRBJ2-3|TRBD1|-
TGTGCCACCTCTCCCGGGACAGGTCCGAGCACAGATACGCAGTATTTT
CATSPGTGPSTDTQYF
>TRBV9|TRBJ2-7|-|-
TGTGCCAGCAGCGTAACGGGGAACTCCTACGAGCAGTACTTC
CASSVTGNSYEQYF
>TRBV6-5|TRBJ2-2|-|few
TGTGCCAGCAGTCCAGGGGGACTCACCGGGGAGCTGTTTTTT
CASSPGGLTGELFF
>TRBV5-1|TRBJ2-1|-|-
TGCGCCAGCAGCTTGGTGACAGGTTACAATGAGCAGTTCTTC
CASSLVTGYNEQFF
>TRBV9|TRBJ1-2|TRBD1|-
TGTGCCAGCAGCGTAGGGACAGGGAACTATGGCTACACCTTC
CASSVGTGNYGYTF
>TRBV7-3|TRBJ2-1|TRBD2|-
TGTGCCAGCAGCTCGGGGGGGAATGAGCAGTTCTTC
CASSSGGNEQFF
>TRBV6-1|TRBJ2-7|-|few
TGTGCCAGCTGTTTTTTACAGGGCAGCTCCTACGAGCAGTACTTC
CASCFLQGSSYEQYF
>TRBV15|TRBJ2-7|-|once
TGTGCCACCAGCAGAGAGGCGGGGAACCGGGACGAGCAGTACTTC
CATSREAGNRDEQYF
>TRBV19|TRBJ2-7|-|-
TGTGCCAGTAGTACCTCGGAGGGTACCTACGAGCAGTACTTC
CASSTSEGTYEQYF
>TRBV7-6|TRBJ2-7|-|-
TGTGCCAGCAGCTTAGCTGCGGGTAGCGAGAGCTTATACGAGCAGTACTTC
CASSLAAGSESLYEQYF
>TRBV11-3|TRBJ2-7|TRBD2|-
TGTGCCAGCAGCACCCGTAGCGGGAGCTCCTACGAGCAGTACTTC
CASSTRSGSSYEQYF
>TRBV7-9|TRBJ1-2|-|-
TGTGCCAGCAGCTTAGTCGATGGCTACACCTTC
CASSLVDGYTF
>TRBV5-1|TRBJ1-1|-|-
TGCGCCAGCAGCTTGGCCGGCCCCCCGGGAGTAGAAGCTTTCTTT
CASSLAGPPGVEAFF
>TRBV6-1|TRBJ2-1|TRBD2|-
TGTGCCAGCAGTGCCCGAGCGGGAGCGCAGTTCTTC
CASSARAGAQFF
>TRBV2|TRBJ1-2|-|-
TGTGCCAGCAGTGAAAGGAGGTGGGTGGGGGCTGGAGGCTACACCTTC
CASSERRWVGAGGYTF